This T cell receptor (beta chain) was sequenced for a study of cytomegalovirus exposure and HLA in healthy donors. Both 60 Vbeta primers and 13 Jbeta primers went into the PCR. Only in-frame clones appear in the TCRdb table, and some are missing; sequencing was by immunoSEQ multiplex PCR. The sample gives over 120,000 clones, roughly 71% of which show up once; over 6.5% is in the top ten. Material: PBMCs. The clonotype was recovered from a man aged 30-40 years in good health and CMV-seronegative.

This CDR3 is CASSLPDRDTQYF. The DNA for the CDR3 is TGTGCCAGCTCACTCCCGGACAGAGATACGCAGTATTTT. The rearrangement uses TRBV18 and TRBJ2-3; D is possibly TRBD1 (6 bases). CDR1 and CDR2 from the germline V gene are KGHSH and LQKENI. V lost 4 bases and J 5 bases, leaving 10 bases between the germline ends. CDR3 length: 13 residues.